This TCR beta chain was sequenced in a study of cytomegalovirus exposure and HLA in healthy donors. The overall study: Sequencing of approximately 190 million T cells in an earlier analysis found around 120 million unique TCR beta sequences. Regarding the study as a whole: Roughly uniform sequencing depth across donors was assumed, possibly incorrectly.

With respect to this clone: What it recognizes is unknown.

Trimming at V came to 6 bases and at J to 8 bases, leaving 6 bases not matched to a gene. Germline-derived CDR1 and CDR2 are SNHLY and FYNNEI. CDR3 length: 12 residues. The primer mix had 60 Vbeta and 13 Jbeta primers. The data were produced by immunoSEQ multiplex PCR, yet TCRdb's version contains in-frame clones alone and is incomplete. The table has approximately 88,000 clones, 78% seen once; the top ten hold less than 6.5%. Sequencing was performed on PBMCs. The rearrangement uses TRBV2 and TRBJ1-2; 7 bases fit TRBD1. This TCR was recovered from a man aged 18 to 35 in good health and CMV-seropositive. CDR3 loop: CASSLNRGGYTF. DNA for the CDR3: TGTGCCAGCAGCCTCAACAGGGGAGGCTACACCTTC.